These 32 T cell receptor beta chains were all obtained from the same sample, sequenced in a study of blood T cell repertoires in COVID-19. Libraries were prepared by immunoSEQ multiplex PCR; TCRdb keeps only in-frame clonotypes and omits some of them. The sample includes 310,000 or so clones, approximately 83% seen only once; the top ten take around 2.1%. Sequenced sample: peripheral blood. The receptor source for this set is a woman aged 25 to 45 who had recovered from COVID-19.

The V call is TRBV5-6, the J call TRBJ1-2; D is possibly TRBD1 (6 bases). V gave up 5 bases and J gave up 5 bases, with 19 bases separating them. Germline V lookup: CDR1 SGHDT, CDR2 YYEEEE. The CDR3 extends over 15 amino acids. This CDR3 is CASRREGGRGYGYTF. The DNA for the CDR3 is TGTGCCAGCAGGAGAGAGGGTGGCAGGGGTTATGGCTACACCTTC. Complete variable domain (other parts from reference TRBV5-6 and TRBJ1-2): DAGVTQSPTHLIKTRGQQVTLRCSPKSGHDTVSWYQQALGQGPQFIFQYYEEEERQRGNFPDRFSGHQFPNYSSELNVNALLLGDSALYLCASRREGGRGYGYTFGSGTRLTVV.

This chain uses TRBV4-3 with TRBJ2-6; D remains ambiguous. Germline CDR1 LGHNA, CDR2 YSLEER. V was trimmed by 0 bases and J by 0 bases, leaving 12 bases between them. This CDR3 is built from 18 residues. CDR3: CASSQEPGWVSGANVLTF. CDR3 DNA sequence: TGCGCCAGCAGCCAAGAACCGGGTTGGGTCTCTGGGGCCAACGTCCTGACTTTC.

This clone is a singleton in its sample. The V call is TRBV7-2, the J call TRBJ1-1; TRBD1 might be the D (6 bases). V lost 0 bases and J 0 bases, leaving 8 bases between the germline ends. Germline lookup yields CDR1 SGHTA and CDR2 FQGNSA. The CDR3 length is 15 residues. CDR3 sequence: CASSLATGLNTEAFF. The DNA of the CDR3 is TGTGCCAGCAGCTTAGCCACAGGGTTGAACACTGAAGCTTTCTTT.

V is TRBV5-5 and J is TRBJ2-7; D possibly uses TRBD1 or TRBD2 (5 bases each). Germline V CDR1 and CDR2: SGHKS, YYEKEE (reference sequence). The germline V and J ends were trimmed by 4 bases and 5 bases, with 16 bases remaining between them. There are 14 residues in the CDR3. CDR3: CASSLGPARNEQYF. The CDR3 DNA reads as TGTGCCAGCAGCCTGGGACCGGCTAGGAACGAGCAGTACTTC.

This sequence joins TRBV25-1 and TRBJ1-3, with 7 nucleotides matching TRBD1. Germline CDR1 reads MGHDK; CDR2 reads SYGVNS. The CDR3 has 14 residues. Unmatched junction bases numbered 3, after V lost 4 bases and J lost 3 bases. CDR3 protein: CASSVGTVGNTIYF. In DNA, the CDR3 is TGTGCCAGCAGTGTGGGGACAGTTGGAAACACCATATATTTT.

The chain is built from TRBV3-1 (or the pseudogene TRBV3-2) and TRBJ1-2; possibly TRBD1 for D (6 bases). V lost 1 base to trimming and J lost 2 bases, with 8 bases between them. Germline loops: CDR1 LGHDT, CDR2 YNNKEL (reference sequence). The CDR3 contains 14 residues. DNA of the CDR3: TGTGCCAGCAGCCAAGTGGACAGCAACTATGGCTACACCTTC. This codes for CASSQVDSNYGYTF.

The chain couples TRBV7-9 to TRBJ2-7, with 8 bases aligning to TRBD1. With 0 bases clipped from V and 2 bases from J, the junction kept 9 bases outside the gene matches. CDR3 length: 17 residues. Per the germline V gene, CDR1 is SEHNR and CDR2 is FQNEAQ (reference sequence). In nucleotides, the CDR3 is TGTGCCAGCAGCTTAGCTGTCAGGGGGCGCCCCCCCTACGAGCAGTACTTC. It specifies CASSLAVRGRPPYEQYF.

The CDR3 region has the DNA TGCAGTGCTAGAAGAGAGTCAGAGCAGTTCTTC. Its translation: CSARRESEQFF. The chain carries TRBV20-1 and TRBJ2-1; D not resolved. The CDR3 is 11 residues long. V dropped 2 bases and J dropped 10 bases, with 9 bases sitting between them. Germline V lookup: CDR1 DFQATT, CDR2 SNEGSKA (reference sequence).

The V and J genes are TRBV15 and TRBJ1-2, with TRBD1 identical over 7 bases. Germline CDR1 reads LNHNV; CDR2 reads YYDKDF (reference sequence). The J segment lost 1 base and the V segment lost 3 bases, leaving 5 bases of the junction unmatched. CDR3 length: 15 amino acids. As DNA, the CDR3 is TGTGCCACCAGCAGTAACAGGGGCCTTAACTATGGCTACACCTTC. Translated, it gives CATSSNRGLNYGYTF.

For this clone: Its ends do not fully match the called genes, so a read error is possible. The V gene is TRBV2, the J gene TRBJ2-4; D is ambiguous. CDR3 size: 12 residues. Per the germline V gene, CDR1 is SNHLY and CDR2 is FYNNEI. CDR3 region: CASSEEVTPVEF. The DNA of the CDR3 is TGTGCCAGCAGTGAAGAGGTGACTCCCGTTGAGTTC.

Note on this clone: Other DNA sequences from this sample encode an identical CDR3 as well. The chain combines TRBV18 with TRBJ1-1; no firm D call. There are 13 residues in the CDR3. Trimming pared 2 bases from V and 1 base from J, leaving 5 bases between. Germline V CDR1 and CDR2: KGHSH, LQKENI. CDR3: CASSPIRNTEAFF. CDR3 nucleotides: TGTGCCAGCTCACCAATTAGGAACACTGAAGCTTTCTTT. Looking up the rest from reference TRBV18 and TRBJ1-1 gives the full variable domain: NAGVMQNPRHLVRRRGQEARLRCSPMKGHSHVYWYRQLPEEGLKFMVYLQKENIIDESGMPKERFSAEFPKEGPSILRIQQVVRGDSAAYFCASSPIRNTEAFFGQGTRLTVV.

The chain recombines TRBV18 with TRBJ1-4; 7 bases agree with TRBD1. The CDR3 totals 14 residues. V shed 3 bases and J 5 bases; nucleotides not matched to a gene: 3. Germline loops: CDR1 KGHSH, CDR2 LQKENI. The DNA for the CDR3 is TGTGCCAGCTCACCGGGACAGACAAATGAAAAACTGTTTTTT. Translating gives CASSPGQTNEKLFF. Full variable domain (missing parts from reference TRBV18 and TRBJ1-4): NAGVMQNPRHLVRRRGQEARLRCSPMKGHSHVYWYRQLPEEGLKFMVYLQKENIIDESGMPKERFSAEFPKEGPSILRIQQVVRGDSAAYFCASSPGQTNEKLFFGSGTQLSVL.

This clone was picked up one time. The chain employs TRBV7-3 and TRBJ2-6; D ambiguous. CDR1 is SGHTA, CDR2 FQGTGA, per germline. V dropped 1 base and J dropped 0 bases, with 4 bases sitting between them. The CDR3 runs 15 residues. The CDR3 DNA reads as TGTGCCAGCAGCTTAAGGAGCTCTGGGGCCAACGTCCTGACTTTC. Translating gives CASSLRSSGANVLTF.

The rearrangement uses TRBV4-3 and TRBJ1-2; D possibly corresponds to TRBD1 (6 bases). The CDR3 spans 15 residues. Germline CDR1 is LGHNA and CDR2 is YSLEER. V was trimmed by 0 bases and J by 7 bases, leaving 15 bases between them. This CDR3 reads CASSQDLQGFRGYTF. As DNA, the CDR3 is TGCGCCAGCAGCCAAGATCTCCAGGGGTTTCGTGGCTACACCTTC.

V gene TRBV6-6 combines with J gene TRBJ1-1; perhaps TRBD1 as D (6 bases). The ends were cut back, 5 bases at V and 5 bases at J, with 12 bases in the middle. This CDR3 has 13 residues. Germline assignment: CDR1 MNHNY and CDR2 SVGAGI (reference sequence). The CDR3 reads CASSPTGWTEAFF. The DNA of the CDR3 is TGTGCCAGCAGTCCTACAGGGTGGACTGAAGCTTTCTTT.

The chain joins TRBV2 to TRBJ2-5; D perhaps matches TRBD2 (6 bases). Trimming removed 4 bases from V and 4 bases from J, with 13 bases in between. The CDR3 contains 14 residues. Germline V gives CDR1 SNHLY, CDR2 FYNNEI. CDR3 sequence reads: CASSGNGGPETQYF. CDR3 DNA: TGTGCCAGCAGTGGCAATGGAGGGCCAGAGACCCAGTACTTC. The variable domain in full, with the rest retrieved from reference TRBV2 and TRBJ2-5, is EPEVTQTPSHQVTQMGQEVILRCVPISNHLYFYWYRQILGQKVEFLVSFYNNEISEKSEIFDDQFSVERPDGSNFTLKIRSTKLEDSAMYFCASSGNGGPETQYFGPGTRLLVL.

The count of this clone is one. The rearrangement joins TRBV7-9 to TRBJ2-5, with TRBD1 identical over 7 bases. Germline V gene data show CDR1 as SEHNR and CDR2 as FQNEAQ (reference sequence). Losses at the gene ends were 6 bases for V and 2 bases for J; bases not matched to a gene: 9. The CDR3 totals 15 residues. The CDR3 reads CASRGLDRAQETQYF. The CDR3, as DNA: TGTGCCAGCAGAGGACTCGACAGGGCGCAAGAGACCCAGTACTTC.

The V and J genes are TRBV29-1 and TRBJ1-2; tentative D call: TRBD1 (5 bases). Per germline, CDR1 SQVTM and CDR2 ANQGSEA. The CDR3 has 11 amino acids. CDR3 sequence: CSGRAQDGYTF. As DNA, the CDR3 is TGCAGTGGTCGCGCACAGGATGGCTACACCTTC.

The chain recombines TRBV19 with TRBJ2-1; 7 bases map to TRBD2. The CDR3 covers 14 residues. J was trimmed by 9 bases and V by 1 base; bases with no gene match: 6. Germline V lookup: CDR1 LNHDA, CDR2 SQIVND (reference sequence). CDR3 nucleotides: TGTGCCAGTAGTATAGGGGAGGGGCTGACTGAGCAGTTCTTC. Translation gives CASSIGEGLTEQFF.

The chain is built from TRBV30 and TRBJ1-4; D perhaps matches TRBD1 (5 bases). Germline-derived CDR1 and CDR2 are GTSNPN and SVGIG (reference sequence). This CDR3 has 12 residues. V was clipped by 3 bases and J by 5 bases, with 7 bases between them. The CDR3 loop is CAWRKGNEKLFF. The CDR3 DNA sequence: TGTGCCTGGAGGAAGGGGAATGAAAAACTGTTTTTT.

A word on this clone: At the DNA level, this CDR3 is encoded by other sequences in the same sample as well. This chain joins TRBV5-1 and TRBJ1-3, with D maybe TRBD1 (6 bases). Germline V lookup: CDR1 SGHRS, CDR2 YFSETQ. The CDR3 contains 14 residues. Trimming removed 0 bases from V and 4 bases from J, with 8 bases in between. The CDR3 DNA follows: TGCGCCAGCAGCTTGGACAGGGCGGGAAACACCATATATTTT. As protein: CASSLDRAGNTIYF.

The rearrangement uses TRBV9 and TRBJ2-3; D not certain. CDR3 length equals 13 residues. V lost 0 bases, J lost 4 bases, and 6 bases lay in between. CDR1 is SGDLS, CDR2 YYNGEE, per germline. CDR3 amino acids: CASSVGVADTQYF. The CDR3 DNA is TGTGCCAGCAGCGTAGGCGTTGCAGATACGCAGTATTTT. Filled out from reference TRBV9 and TRBJ2-3, the complete variable domain reads DSGVTQTPKHLITATGQRVTLRCSPRSGDLSVYWYQQSLDQGLQFLIQYYNGEERAKGNILERFSAQQFPDLHSELNLSSLELGDSALYFCASSVGVADTQYFGPGTRLTVL.

CDR3 loop: CASSPRQVLQETQYF. Written as DNA, the CDR3 is TGTGCCAGCTCACCACGGCAGGTTTTACAAGAGACCCAGTACTTC. The chain joins TRBV18 to TRBJ2-5; D ambiguous. Germline CDR1 reads KGHSH; CDR2 reads LQKENI. This CDR3 spans 15 amino acids. Trimming stripped 1 base from V and 2 bases from J, with 11 bases between. Together with reference TRBV18 and TRBJ2-5, the CDR3 gives the full variable domain: NAGVMQNPRHLVRRRGQEARLRCSPMKGHSHVYWYRQLPEEGLKFMVYLQKENIIDESGMPKERFSAEFPKEGPSILRIQQVVRGDSAAYFCASSPRQVLQETQYFGPGTRLLVL.

CDR3 residues: CASSQTGGPSNEKLFF. The CDR3 DNA follows: TGTGCCAGCAGCCAAACAGGGGGACCTTCTAATGAAAAACTGTTTTTT. The genes are TRBV3-1 (or the pseudogene TRBV3-2) and TRBJ1-4; TRBD1 agrees at 8 bases. J was trimmed by 3 bases and V by 2 bases; bases with no gene match: 5. Germline CDR1 reads LGHDT; CDR2 reads YNNKEL (reference sequence). The CDR3 loop spans 16 amino acids.

V is TRBV5-4 and J is TRBJ2-3; 8 nucleotides line up with TRBD1. CDR1 and CDR2 (germline): SGHNT, YYREEE (reference sequence). The CDR3 is made up of 14 amino acids. V lost 4 bases to trimming and J lost 4 bases; unmatched junction nucleotides: 5. Written as DNA, the CDR3 is TGTGCCAGCAGCGGCGGACAGGGCCCAGATACGCAGTATTTT. Its protein is CASSGGQGPDTQYF.

The V gene is TRBV6-5, the J gene TRBJ2-1, with 10 bases aligning to TRBD1. Germline trimming cut 3 bases from V and 4 bases from J; bases unmatched to any gene: 3. Germline CDR1 MNHEY, CDR2 SVGAGI. The CDR3 consists of 15 residues. The CDR3 loop is CASSYGGQGYNEQFF. For the CDR3, the DNA is TGTGCCAGCAGTTATGGGGGACAGGGGTACAATGAGCAGTTCTTC.

CDR3: CASSIVPGSSYNEQFF. CDR3 coding DNA: TGTGCCAGTAGTATAGTCCCCGGTAGCTCCTACAATGAGCAGTTCTTC. V is TRBV19 and J is TRBJ2-1; D ambiguous. With 1 base removed from V and 0 bases from J, the gap between germline ends came to 10 bases. The CDR3 runs 16 residues. The germline V gene encodes CDR1 LNHDA and CDR2 SQIVND (reference sequence).

This chain connects TRBV6-5 to TRBJ1-1, with TRBD1 matching 8 bases. Per the germline V gene, CDR1 is MNHEY and CDR2 is SVGAGI. The CDR3 covers 11 residues. The junction had 5 bases not matched to a gene; V was cut back by 7 bases and J by 10 bases. The CDR3 region has the DNA TGTGCCAGCACACAGGGGGGGCCAGCTTTCTTT. It translates to CASTQGGPAFF.

This clone has more than one count but fewer than ten. The genes are TRBV19 and TRBJ2-2, with 10 bases lining up with TRBD1. With 4 bases clipped from V and 3 bases from J, the junction kept 8 bases outside the gene matches. The CDR3 has 17 residues. Germline loops: CDR1 LNHDA, CDR2 SQIVND (reference sequence). CDR3 in amino acids: CASSTMTGGADTGELFF. In DNA, the CDR3 is TGTGCCAGTAGTACGATGACAGGGGGCGCGGACACCGGGGAGCTGTTTTTT. Full variable domain (outside the CDR3, taken from reference TRBV19 and TRBJ2-2): DGGITQSPKYLFRKEGQNVTLSCEQNLNHDAMYWYRQDPGQGLRLIYYSQIVNDFQKGDIAEGYSVSREKKESFPLTVTSAQKNPTAFYLCASSTMTGGADTGELFFGEGSRLTVL.

J is TRBJ2-7 and V is TRBV29-1; 8 bases agree with TRBD2. Germline values: CDR1 SQVTM, CDR2 ANQGSEA. There are 14 residues in the CDR3. V lost 1 base and J lost 3; bases outside the gene matches: 5. The CDR3 nucleotides are TGCAGCGTTGAAGTACCAGCGGGAGACTACGAGCAGTACTTC. Encoded protein: CSVEVPAGDYEQYF.

The V call is TRBV30, the J call TRBJ2-1; perhaps TRBD1 as D (5 bases). The CDR3 runs to 12 residues. Germline V CDR1 and CDR2: GTSNPN, SVGIG (reference sequence). The V gene lost 5 bases and the J gene lost 10 bases, with 15 bases spanning the gap. The CDR3 region is CAWAPLNREQFF. CDR3 DNA sequence: TGTGCCTGGGCCCCCCTTAACAGGGAGCAGTTCTTC.

The gene calls are TRBV20-1 and TRBJ1-2; TRBD1 aligns across 9 bases. CDR3 length: 14 residues. V was pared by 3 bases and J by 4 bases, with 6 bases of the junction left unmatched. Germline V gene data show CDR1 as DFQATT and CDR2 as SNEGSKA (reference sequence). The CDR3 reads CSASEPGQGYGYTF. The CDR3, as DNA: TGCAGTGCTAGTGAACCGGGACAGGGCTATGGCTACACCTTC.